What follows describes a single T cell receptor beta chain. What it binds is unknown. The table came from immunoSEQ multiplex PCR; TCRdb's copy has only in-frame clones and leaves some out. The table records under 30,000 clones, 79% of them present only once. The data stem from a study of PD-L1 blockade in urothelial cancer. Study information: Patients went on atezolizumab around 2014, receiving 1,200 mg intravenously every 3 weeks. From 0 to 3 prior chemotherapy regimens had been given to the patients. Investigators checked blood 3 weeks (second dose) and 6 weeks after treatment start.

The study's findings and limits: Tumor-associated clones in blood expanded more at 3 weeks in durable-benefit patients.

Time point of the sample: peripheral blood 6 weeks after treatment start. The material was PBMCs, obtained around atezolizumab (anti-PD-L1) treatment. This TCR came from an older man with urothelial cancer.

This chain's CDR3 is CASSPSGTGREQYF. CDR3 coding DNA: TGTGCCAGTAGTCCGTCCGGGACAGGGCGGGAGCAGTACTTC. The V and J genes are TRBV19 and TRBJ2-7, with 9 bases identical to TRBD1. V lost 5 bases, J lost 7 bases, and 9 bases stayed unmatched. This CDR3 has 14 amino acids. Germline CDR1 is LNHDA and CDR2 is SQIVND (reference sequence).